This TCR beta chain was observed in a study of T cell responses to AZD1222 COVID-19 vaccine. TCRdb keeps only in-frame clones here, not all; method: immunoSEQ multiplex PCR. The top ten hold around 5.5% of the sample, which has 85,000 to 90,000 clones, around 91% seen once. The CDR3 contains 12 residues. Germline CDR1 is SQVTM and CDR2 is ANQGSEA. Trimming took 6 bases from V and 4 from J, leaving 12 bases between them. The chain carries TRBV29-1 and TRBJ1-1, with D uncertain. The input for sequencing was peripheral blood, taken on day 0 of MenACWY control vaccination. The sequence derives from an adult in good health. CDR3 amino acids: CSVSDGGTEAFF. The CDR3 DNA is TGCAGCGTCTCGGACGGAGGCACTGAAGCTTTCTTT.